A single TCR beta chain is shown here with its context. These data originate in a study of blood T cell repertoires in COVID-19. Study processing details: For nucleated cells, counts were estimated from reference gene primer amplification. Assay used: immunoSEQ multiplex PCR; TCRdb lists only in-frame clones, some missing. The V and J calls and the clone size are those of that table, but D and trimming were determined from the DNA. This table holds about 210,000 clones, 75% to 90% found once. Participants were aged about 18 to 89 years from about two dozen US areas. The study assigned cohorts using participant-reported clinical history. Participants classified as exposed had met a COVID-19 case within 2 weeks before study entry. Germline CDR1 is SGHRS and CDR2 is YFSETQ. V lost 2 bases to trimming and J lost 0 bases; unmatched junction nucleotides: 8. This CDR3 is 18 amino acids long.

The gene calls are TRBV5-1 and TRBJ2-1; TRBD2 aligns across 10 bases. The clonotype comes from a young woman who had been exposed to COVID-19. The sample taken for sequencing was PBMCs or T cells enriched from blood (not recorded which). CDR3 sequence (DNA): TGCGCCAGCAGCTTAATAGTGACTAGCGGGTACTCCTACAATGAGCAGTTCTTC. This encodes CASSLIVTSGYSYNEQFF.